This T cell receptor beta chain was retrieved from a study of blood T cell repertoires in COVID-19. Looking at the study overall: Acute and convalescent COVID-19 specimens originated in the United States, Italy and Spain. Sources were T cells, B-cell-depleted T cells, or PBMCs; the material itself was cDNA or gDNA.

The CDR3 consists of 13 residues. Germline assignment: CDR1 SQVTM and CDR2 ANQGSEA. With 4 bases removed from V and 6 bases from J, the gap between germline ends came to 13 bases. Residents of about two dozen US areas, aged about 18 to 95 years, made up the participants. The table came from immunoSEQ multiplex PCR; TCRdb's copy has only in-frame clones and leaves some out. Among some 320,000 clones listed, roughly 90% were seen once. This chain uses TRBV29-1 with TRBJ1-5, with TRBD1 as a possible D gene (6 bases). This TCR was sampled from a man between 60 and 75 years old who had recovered from COVID-19. Material: PBMCs or T cells enriched from blood (not recorded which). CDR3 DNA: TGCAGCGTTGGGGAGGGGGAGGGTCAGCCCCAGCATTTT. Translated, it gives CSVGEGEGQPQHF.